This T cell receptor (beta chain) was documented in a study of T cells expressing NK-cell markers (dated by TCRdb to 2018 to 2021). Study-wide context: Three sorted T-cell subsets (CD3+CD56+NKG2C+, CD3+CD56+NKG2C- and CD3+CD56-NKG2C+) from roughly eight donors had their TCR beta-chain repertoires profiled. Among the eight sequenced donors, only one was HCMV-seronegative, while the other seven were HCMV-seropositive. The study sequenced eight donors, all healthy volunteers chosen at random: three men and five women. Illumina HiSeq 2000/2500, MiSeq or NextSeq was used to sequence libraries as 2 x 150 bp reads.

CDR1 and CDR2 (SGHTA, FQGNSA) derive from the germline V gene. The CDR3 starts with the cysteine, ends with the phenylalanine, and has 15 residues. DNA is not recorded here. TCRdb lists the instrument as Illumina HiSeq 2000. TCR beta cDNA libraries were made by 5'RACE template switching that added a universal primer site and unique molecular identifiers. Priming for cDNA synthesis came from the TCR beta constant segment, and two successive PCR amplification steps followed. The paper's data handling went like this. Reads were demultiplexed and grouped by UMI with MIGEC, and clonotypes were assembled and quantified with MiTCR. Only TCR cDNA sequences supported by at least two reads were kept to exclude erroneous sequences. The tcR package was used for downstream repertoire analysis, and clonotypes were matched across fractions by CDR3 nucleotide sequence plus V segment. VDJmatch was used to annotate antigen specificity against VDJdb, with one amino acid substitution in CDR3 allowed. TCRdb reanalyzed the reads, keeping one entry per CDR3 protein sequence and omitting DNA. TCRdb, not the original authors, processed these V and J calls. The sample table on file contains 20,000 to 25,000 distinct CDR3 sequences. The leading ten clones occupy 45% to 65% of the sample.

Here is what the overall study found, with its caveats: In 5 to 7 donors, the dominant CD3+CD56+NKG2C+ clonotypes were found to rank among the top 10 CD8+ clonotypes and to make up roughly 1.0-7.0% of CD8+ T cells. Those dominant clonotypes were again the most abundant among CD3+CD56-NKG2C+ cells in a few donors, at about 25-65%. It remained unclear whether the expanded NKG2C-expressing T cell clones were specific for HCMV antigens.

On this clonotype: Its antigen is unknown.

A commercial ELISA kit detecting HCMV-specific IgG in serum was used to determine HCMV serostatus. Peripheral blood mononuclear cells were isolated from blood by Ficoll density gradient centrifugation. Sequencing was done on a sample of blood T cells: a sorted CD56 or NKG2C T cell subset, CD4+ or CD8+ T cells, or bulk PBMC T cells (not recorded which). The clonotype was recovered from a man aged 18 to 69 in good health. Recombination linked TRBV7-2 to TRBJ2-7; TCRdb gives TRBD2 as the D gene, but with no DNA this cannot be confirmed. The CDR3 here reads CASSRTSGASYEQYF.